These 6 T cell receptor beta chains were all obtained from the same sample, sequenced in a study of blood T cell repertoires in COVID-19. TCRdb keeps only in-frame clones here, not all; method: immunoSEQ multiplex PCR. The data show about 300,000 clones, with about 85% seen just once and about 2% held by the top ten. Material for sequencing was peripheral blood. The receptor source for this set is a man younger than 35 with active or convalescent COVID-19.

This clone has a single count. The chain carries TRBV27 and TRBJ2-2; TRBD1 might be the D (7 bases). CDR1 is MNHEY, CDR2 SMNVEV, per germline (reference sequence). Trimming took 8 bases from V and 1 from J, leaving 11 bases between them. This CDR3 contains 14 residues. The DNA of the CDR3 is TGTGCCAGCGCGCAGGGGGGGAACACCGGGGAGCTGTTTTTT. This translates into CASAQGGNTGELFF.

The V call is TRBV6-6, the J call TRBJ1-4; 7 nucleotides agree with TRBD1. This CDR3 has 13 amino acids. The junction had 3 bases not matched to a gene; V was cut back by 6 bases and J by 5 bases. CDR1 and CDR2 (germline): MNHNY, SVGAGI (reference sequence). CDR3 amino acids: CASRAGGNEKLFF. DNA for the CDR3: TGTGCCAGCAGGGCAGGGGGGAATGAAAAACTGTTTTTT.

This rearrangement joins TRBV28 to TRBJ2-5; a possible D gene is TRBD2 (6 bases). This CDR3 has 15 amino acids. V lost 1 base to trimming and J lost 6 bases, with 15 bases between them. Per germline, CDR1 MDHEN and CDR2 SYDVKM. CDR3 amino acids: CASSLSYGSMKTQYF. Written as DNA, the CDR3 is TGTGCCAGCAGTTTATCATACGGGAGTATGAAGACCCAGTACTTC.

This clone has a count of ten or more. The chain employs TRBV5-5 and TRBJ1-6; D perhaps matches TRBD1 (6 bases). The CDR3 length is 18 residues. The germline CDR1 and CDR2 sequences are SGHKS and YYEKEE (reference sequence). The germline V and J ends were trimmed by 3 bases and 0 bases, with 16 bases remaining between them. The CDR3 here is CASSWGTLPSSYNSPLHF. The DNA for the CDR3 is TGTGCCAGCAGCTGGGGGACACTTCCAAGCTCCTATAATTCACCCCTCCACTTT.

A word on this clone: The limits of the CDR3 on the DNA are not certain, so only TCRdb's listed CDR3 is given. V usage is TRBV27 and J usage is TRBJ1-2; the table names TRBD1, a call not compared with the DNA. The germline V gene encodes CDR1 MNHEY and CDR2 SMNVEV (reference sequence). The CDR3 region is 14 residues in length, termini included. Here the CDR3 reads CASSSSTGGYGYTF.

This clone appeared once. This chain connects TRBV2 to TRBJ2-2, with D unresolved. Germline CDR1 reads SNHLY; CDR2 reads FYNNEI. The CDR3 consists of 14 residues. V lost 3 bases, J lost 6 bases, and 11 bases lay in between. DNA of the CDR3: TGTGCCAGCAGTGATATCAGTTTTTCCGGGGAGCTGTTTTTT. This sequence encodes CASSDISFSGELFF.